This T cell receptor (beta chain) was recovered during a study of CD8 T cells in Susac syndrome. The CD8+ and CD4+ T cells were negatively isolated, with the TEMRA cells enriched by FACS. Reverse transcription of roughly 0.5 to 1 ug RNA was carried out with random hexamers. TCRdb reprocessed the immunoSEQ multiplex PCR reads with MiXCR, giving one entry per CDR3 protein. The table records roughly 330,000 distinct CDR3 sequences, about 90% of them present only once. The CDR3 sequence is 16 residues long. Germline V gene data show CDR1 as LNHDA and CDR2 as SQIVND (reference sequence). J was trimmed by 0 bases and V by 4 bases; bases with no gene match: 3.

The origin of this receptor is a human donor with multiple sclerosis. Sequenced material: CD4+ T cells from PBMCs. This chain connects TRBV19 to TRBJ2-6, with 7 positions matching TRBD2. CDR3 residues: CASSSGRVSGANVLTF. Written as DNA, the CDR3 is TGTGCCAGTAGTAGCGGGAGAGTCTCTGGGGCCAACGTCCTGACTTTC.